The next 3 T cell receptor beta chains were all read from a single sample in a study of identical twins. TCRdb redid the calling of the 5' RACE reads with MiXCR, one entry per CDR3 protein. The sample has hundreds of thousands of distinct CDR3 sequences, about 20% seen once. This sample also appeared in a second study, on T cells expressing NK-cell markers.

Material: PBMCs. Receptors were obtained from a young woman in good health.

The V gene is TRBV7-9, the J gene TRBJ2-1; no definite D call. The germline CDR1 and CDR2 sequences are SEHNR and FQNEAQ (reference sequence). The CDR3 is made up of 16 amino acids. V was clipped by 7 bases and J by 0 bases, with 16 bases between them. The CDR3 is CASKPDGRDSYNEQFF. In nucleotides, the CDR3 is TGTGCCAGCAAGCCCGACGGACGCGACTCCTACAATGAGCAGTTCTTC.

V and J are TRBV5-1 and TRBJ1-2; D may be TRBD1 (5 bases). Germline V gene sequence: CDR1 SGHRS, CDR2 YFSETQ. The CDR3 contains 15 residues. Trimming shortened V by 3 bases and J by 0 bases, and 12 bases separated the two germline ends. DNA for the CDR3: TGCGCCAGCAGCTCGCCAGGGCGCGCTAACTATGGCTACACCTTC. Its protein is CASSSPGRANYGYTF.

This clonotype was detected ten times or more. This chain uses TRBV7-8 with TRBJ2-1; D unresolved. The CDR3 has 15 amino acids. Between the trimmed V and J ends, which lost 3 bases and 0 bases, there was a span of 9 bases. Looked up from germline, CDR1 is SGHVS and CDR2 is FQNEAQ. DNA for the CDR3: TGTGCCAGCAGCTTTGTTCCGAGCTCCTACAATGAGCAGTTCTTC. This gives the protein CASSFVPSSYNEQFF.